The 20 T cell receptor beta chains in this list originate from one sample, sequenced in a study of OX40 agonist ivuxolimab in advanced cancers. Generated by immunoSEQ multiplex PCR, the TCRdb table keeps only in-frame clones and is missing some. Of about 89,000 clones in the sample, roughly 88% were seen once. The starting material was CD4+ or CD8+ T cells sorted from blood, obtained in a trial of the OX40 agonist ivuxolimab. These receptors were collected from an adult with an advanced solid tumor such as melanoma, head and neck, liver or kidney cancer.

The chain employs TRBV6-5 and TRBJ2-6; D unclear. Germline V gene sequence: CDR1 MNHEY, CDR2 SVGAGI. CDR3 length: 15 residues. V was pared by 6 bases and J by 1 base, with 10 bases between. As DNA, the CDR3 is TGTGCCAGCAGCCGGGCCGGATCTGGGGCCAACGTCCTGACTTTC. It specifies CASSRAGSGANVLTF.

This clone was seen a handful of times. V gene TRBV29-1 combines with J gene TRBJ1-5, with 10 nucleotides matching TRBD1. The CDR3 consists of 13 residues. Germline CDR1 and CDR2: SQVTM and ANQGSEA. The V segment lost 6 bases and the J segment 5 bases; nucleotides outside the gene matches: 4. The CDR3 sequence is CSVWDRGDQPQHF. The CDR3 bases are TGCAGCGTGTGGGACAGGGGAGATCAGCCCCAGCATTTT.

This clone showed up just once. V is TRBV19 and J is TRBJ1-5; perhaps TRBD1 as D (5 bases). The CDR3 totals 15 residues. The germline V gene has CDR1 LNHDA and CDR2 SQIVND (reference sequence). The V gene lost 3 bases and the J gene lost 2 bases, with 11 bases spanning the gap. The CDR3 coding sequence is TGTGCCAGTAGTATGGGGACGGGAGGCAATCAGCCCCAGCATTTT. Translated, it gives CASSMGTGGNQPQHF.

With respect to this clone: One junction end does not reproduce the germline sequence, and a read error may be involved. V is TRBV7-9 and J is TRBJ2-2; the match to TRBD2 covers 13 bases. The germline CDR1 and CDR2 sequences are SEHNR and FQNEAQ (reference sequence). This CDR3 is 16 amino acids long. CDR3 sequence (DNA): TGTGCCAGCACCTTAGGCCGGACTAGCGGGGGCGGGGAGCTGTTTTTT. Protein sequence: CASTLGRTSGGGELFF.

This chain uses TRBV9 with TRBJ2-3, with D unresolved. CDR3 length: 14 residues. Germline assignment: CDR1 SGDLS and CDR2 YYNGEE. Trimming cost V 0 bases and J 0 bases, with 5 bases left between them. The CDR3 region has the DNA TGTGCCAGCAGCGTAGGTCCCAGCACAGATACGCAGTATTTT. Protein product: CASSVGPSTDTQYF. The full variable domain, with the rest looked up from reference TRBV9 and TRBJ2-3, is DSGVTQTPKHLITATGQRVTLRCSPRSGDLSVYWYQQSLDQGLQFLIQYYNGEERAKGNILERFSAQQFPDLHSELNLSSLELGDSALYFCASSVGPSTDTQYFGPGTRLTVL.

This chain connects TRBV19 to TRBJ2-1; D is undetermined. The V gene lost 5 bases and the J gene lost 8 bases, with 19 bases spanning the gap. This CDR3 is built from 15 residues. Germline assignment: CDR1 LNHDA and CDR2 SQIVND (reference sequence). The CDR3 bases are TGTGCCAGTAGTTCTTTTGGAAGAGTATCCGATGAGCAGTTCTTC. As protein: CASSSFGRVSDEQFF.

V is TRBV7-3 and J is TRBJ2-3; TRBD2 is a possible D gene (6 bases). The CDR3 totals 13 residues. Trimming stripped 5 bases from V and 0 bases from J, with 6 bases between. CDR1 SGHTA and CDR2 FQGTGA come from the germline V gene. The chain's CDR3 is CASSLASTDTQYF. The CDR3 DNA reads as TGTGCCAGCAGCCTAGCGAGCACAGATACGCAGTATTTT.

The chain couples TRBV9 to TRBJ1-2; D is undetermined. V was pared by 0 bases and J by 8 bases, with 11 bases between. CDR3 size: 13 residues. Germline V gene lookup returns CDR1 SGDLS and CDR2 YYNGEE. The CDR3: CASSVDRVGGYTF. For the CDR3, the DNA is TGTGCCAGCAGCGTAGATAGGGTAGGAGGCTACACCTTC.

Only one count was recorded for this clone. The CDR3 protein is CASSSRGYGQENPGYTF. The CDR3, as DNA: TGTGCCAGCAGCTCTCGTGGTTATGGGCAGGAGAACCCTGGCTACACCTTC. V is TRBV7-9 and J is TRBJ1-2; the D is unclear. Trimming took off 4 bases at V and 7 bases at J, with 25 bases between the two ends. Looked up from germline, CDR1 is SEHNR and CDR2 is FQNEAQ (reference sequence). The CDR3 totals 17 residues.

The chain links TRBV11-3 to TRBJ2-7; no reliable D call. CDR3 size: 12 residues. V was pared by 5 bases and J by 6 bases, with 11 bases between. Germline V lookup: CDR1 SGHNT, CDR2 YENEEA. The CDR3 region has the DNA TGTGCCAGCAGCCAACCCTTAGGCGAGCAGTACTTC. It encodes CASSQPLGEQYF.

The chain links TRBV6-1 to TRBJ2-3; D not certain. V lost 11 bases, J lost 1 base, and 13 bases lay in between. Germline V gene sequence: CDR1 MNHNS, CDR2 SASEGT. The length of the CDR3 is 13 residues. The CDR3 nucleotides read TGTGCCTCAAGGTCGTTGGGCACAGATACGCAGTATTTT. Its protein product is CASRSLGTDTQYF.

The chain couples TRBV11-1 to TRBJ1-1, with 7 bases lining up with TRBD1. The germline V gene encodes CDR1 SGHAT and CDR2 FQDESV (reference sequence). The V gene end was trimmed by 4 bases and the J gene end by 6 bases; junction bases not matched to a gene: 14. CDR3 size: 16 residues. The CDR3 sequence: CASSSDSQGHYAEAFF. The CDR3 DNA is TGTGCCAGCAGCTCAGACTCACAGGGGCACTATGCTGAAGCTTTCTTT.

The chain employs TRBV7-2 and TRBJ1-2, with 10 nucleotides matching TRBD1. The CDR3 is 15 amino acids. The germline V gene encodes CDR1 SGHTA and CDR2 FQGNSA. V gave up 5 bases and J gave up 5 bases; unmatched junction bases: 8. CDR3 protein: CASSRRDRGWYGYTF. The CDR3 DNA is TGTGCCAGCAGCCGCCGGGACAGGGGATGGTATGGCTACACCTTC. The full variable domain, completed using reference TRBV7-2 and TRBJ1-2, is GAGVSQSPSNKVTEKGKDVELRCDPISGHTALYWYRQSLGQGLEFLIYFQGNSAPDKSGLPSDRFSAERTGGSVSTLTIQRTQQEDSAVYLCASSRRDRGWYGYTFGSGTRLTVV.

The rearrangement uses TRBV2 and TRBJ2-1; D might be TRBD1 (6 bases). Germline V gene lookup returns CDR1 SNHLY and CDR2 FYNNEI. The CDR3 consists of 15 residues. Trimming shortened V by 2 bases and J by 7 bases, and 15 bases separated the two germline ends. The CDR3 DNA sequence: TGTGCCAGCAGTGAAAGGGCAGGGGTAGGGAATGAGCAGTTCTTC. As protein: CASSERAGVGNEQFF.

The genes are TRBV6-1 and TRBJ1-4, with 8 bases matching TRBD1. V trimming: 3 bases; J trimming: 3 bases; junction bases outside the gene matches: 3. The CDR3 extends over 15 amino acids. The germline gives CDR1 MNHNS, CDR2 SASEGT. In nucleotides, the CDR3 is TGTGCCAGCAGTGACTCGACAGGGGCTAATGAAAAACTGTTTTTT. The encoded protein is CASSDSTGANEKLFF.

V is TRBV27 and J is TRBJ2-2, with unresolved D. The CDR3 spans 14 residues. Trimming took off 0 bases at V and 0 bases at J, with 2 bases between the two ends. Looked up from germline, CDR1 is MNHEY and CDR2 is SMNVEV (reference sequence). The CDR3 sequence is CASSLSPNTGELFF. Here the CDR3 DNA reads TGTGCCAGCAGTTTATCACCGAACACCGGGGAGCTGTTTTTT.

The chain is built from TRBV6-1 and TRBJ2-7; TRBD1 matches 7 bases. The CDR3 length is 13 residues. The germline CDR1 and CDR2 sequences are MNHNS and SASEGT. CDR3 coding DNA: TGTTCTTTGAGGGGGCAGGGTAGCCACGAGCAGTACTTC. Translation gives CSLRGQGSHEQYF.

This clone appeared once. CDR3 DNA: TGCGCCAGCAGTGAGTCCCAGGGGCAAACTGAAGCTTTCTTT. Its translation is CASSESQGQTEAFF. The J gene is TRBJ1-1, the V gene TRBV10-1; tentatively, D is TRBD1 (6 bases). Germline V gene sequence: CDR1 WNHNN, CDR2 SYGVQD (reference sequence). V was shortened by 0 bases and J by 5 bases, with 10 bases between the two germline ends. This CDR3 spans 14 amino acids.

The rearrangement uses TRBV7-2 and TRBJ2-3, with D perhaps matching TRBD2 (5 bases). The CDR3 spans 14 residues. Trimming left V 4 bases short and J 2 bases short, with 10 bases between. CDR1 and CDR2 from the germline V gene are SGHTA and FQGNSA. The CDR3 region is CASSSPAVTDTQYF. CDR3 DNA: TGTGCCAGCAGCTCCCCAGCGGTCACAGATACGCAGTATTTT.

V gene TRBV6-1 combines with J gene TRBJ2-7, with 10 bases fitting TRBD1. CDR3 length: 15 amino acids. Per the germline V gene, CDR1 is MNHNS and CDR2 is SASEGT. The V gene end was trimmed by 4 bases and the J gene end by 5 bases; junction bases not matched to a gene: 8. The CDR3 DNA is TGTGCCAGCAGTGCGACCGGGACAGGGGCTCACGAGCAGTACTTC. Translation: CASSATGTGAHEQYF.